Below, 17 T cell receptor beta chains from the same sample are listed, as sequenced in a study of blood T cell repertoires in COVID-19. Some clones are missing from TCRdb's copy, which holds only in-frame ones; the method was immunoSEQ multiplex PCR. The table records fewer than 350,000 clones, around 84% of them present only once. Material: PBMCs or T cells enriched from blood (not recorded which). Every receptor here comes from a woman aged 25 to 39 who had been exposed to COVID-19.

This chain uses TRBV27 with TRBJ2-7; 7 nucleotides line up with TRBD1. Germline lookup yields CDR1 MNHEY and CDR2 SMNVEV (reference sequence). J was trimmed by 6 bases and V by 4 bases; bases with no gene match: 15. CDR3 length: 16 amino acids. For the CDR3, the DNA is TGTGCCAGCAGTTCGAAACCAACGACAGGGCTGGGCGAGCAGTACTTC. Amino acids: CASSSKPTTGLGEQYF.

Regarding this clone: Other DNA variants within this sample encode the same CDR3. This chain's CDR3 is CASSLSITDTQYF. DNA for the CDR3: TGTGCCAGCAGTTTGTCTATCACAGATACGCAGTATTTT. V gene TRBV28 combines with J gene TRBJ2-3; D is ambiguous. CDR1 is MDHEN, CDR2 SYDVKM, per germline. Trimming cost V 3 bases and J 2 bases, with 6 bases left between them. CDR3 length: 13 residues.

The CDR3 coding sequence is TGTGCCAGCAGACCCTACGACAGAGCCTACGAGCAGTACTTC. It yields the protein CASRPYDRAYEQYF. This rearrangement joins TRBV7-8 to TRBJ2-7; TRBD1 is a possible D gene (5 bases). Germline values: CDR1 SGHVS, CDR2 FQNEAQ. V shed 6 bases and J shed 2 bases, with 14 bases lying between them. This CDR3 has 14 amino acids.

The gene calls are TRBV27 and TRBJ2-1; D is unresolved. Germline-derived CDR1 and CDR2 are MNHEY and SMNVEV (reference sequence). V lost 9 bases, J lost 7 bases, and 16 bases lay in between. The CDR3 totals 13 residues. The CDR3 is CARGPAYGNEQFF. The CDR3 DNA reads as TGTGCCAGAGGTCCGGCTTACGGGAATGAGCAGTTCTTC.

The count of this clone is one. This chain joins TRBV7-9 and TRBJ1-1; TRBD1 agrees at 8 bases. With V trimmed by 5 bases and J by 4 bases, 6 bases remained unmatched. The CDR3 runs 14 residues. Germline V gives CDR1 SEHNR, CDR2 FQNEAQ (reference sequence). The CDR3 region has the DNA TGTGCCAGCAGCCCAGGGGGCGGGGTCACTGAAGCTTTCTTT. This gives the protein CASSPGGGVTEAFF.

The DNA of the CDR3 is TGCGCCAGCAGCCAAGTGGAGGGGTTTAATGAAAAACTGTTTTTT. Amino acids: CASSQVEGFNEKLFF. The V gene is TRBV4-1, the J gene TRBJ1-4, with D possibly being TRBD1 (5 bases). Germline V gives CDR1 MGHRA, CDR2 YSYEKL. V shed 1 base and J shed 4 bases, with 10 bases lying between them. The CDR3 length is 15 residues.

The chain uses TRBV28 and TRBJ1-1, with D perhaps matching TRBD1 (5 bases). CDR1 is MDHEN, CDR2 SYDVKM, per germline. This CDR3 has 12 amino acids. V was pared by 1 base and J by 10 bases, with 10 bases between. The CDR3 DNA is TGTGCCAGCAGTTTATTTGGCGGGGGAGCTTTCTTT. This codes for CASSLFGGGAFF.

This chain connects TRBV28 to TRBJ1-2; 8 bases match TRBD1. J gave up 5 bases and V 4 bases, and 12 bases lay outside the gene matches. This CDR3 contains 16 residues. The germline gives CDR1 MDHEN, CDR2 SYDVKM. The DNA of the CDR3 is TGTGCCAGCAGTTCACTCGACAGGGGTAATAGTTATGGCTACACCTTC. Protein: CASSSLDRGNSYGYTF.

The chain is built from TRBV15 and TRBJ2-1; TRBD1 might be the D (6 bases). Trimming took 0 bases from V and 8 from J, leaving 8 bases between them. The CDR3 totals 13 residues. Germline CDR1 and CDR2: LNHNV and YYDKDF (reference sequence). The CDR3 nucleotides are TGTGCCACCAGCAGAGATTACAGGGATGAGCAGTTCTTC. Translation gives CATSRDYRDEQFF.

The chain joins TRBV25-1 to TRBJ2-3, with 10 bases aligning to TRBD2. V lost 10 bases to trimming and J lost 3 bases; unmatched junction nucleotides: 10. CDR3 length: 15 residues. The germline V gene has CDR1 MGHDK and CDR2 SYGVNS. The CDR3 reads CATGTSAERTDTQYF. The CDR3 DNA is TGTGCCACCGGGACTAGCGCGGAGCGAACAGATACGCAGTATTTT.

The V gene is TRBV7-2, the J gene TRBJ2-7; D not certain. This CDR3 is built from 13 residues. V lost 3 bases to trimming and J lost 0 bases, with 6 bases between them. Germline loops: CDR1 SGHTA, CDR2 FQGNSA. CDR3 bases: TGTGCCAGCAGCTTTCCGTCCTCCTACGAGCAGTACTTC. Translation gives CASSFPSSYEQYF.

J is TRBJ2-5 and V is TRBV15; D perhaps matches TRBD1 (6 bases). V lost 5 bases, J lost 5 bases, and 12 bases lay in between. In germline, CDR1 is LNHNV, CDR2 YYDKDF (reference sequence). The CDR3 has 13 residues. This CDR3 reads CATSLDSWETQYF. The CDR3 region has the DNA TGTGCCACCAGCCTGGACAGTTGGGAGACCCAGTACTTC.

The chain joins TRBV9 to TRBJ1-1; D is undetermined. Germline CDR1 SGDLS, CDR2 YYNGEE. The CDR3 consists of 14 residues. Trimming pared 2 bases from V and 0 bases from J, leaving 8 bases between. The CDR3 DNA reads TGTGCCAGCAGCGTCAGAGGAGTGAACACTGAAGCTTTCTTT. Translated, it gives CASSVRGVNTEAFF.

V and J are TRBV12-3 or TRBV12-4 and TRBJ2-7; a possible D gene is TRBD1 (6 bases). The CDR3 extends over 12 amino acids. Trimming shortened V by 6 bases and J by 5 bases, and 11 bases separated the two germline ends. The CDR3 reads CASRRGTNEQYF. The CDR3 bases are TGTGCCAGCAGACGAGGGACAAACGAGCAGTACTTC.

This clone is a singleton in its sample. The rearrangement joins TRBV19 to TRBJ1-5; D possibly corresponds to TRBD1 (6 bases). V was trimmed by 3 bases and J by 0 bases, leaving 21 bases between them. Germline values: CDR1 LNHDA, CDR2 SQIVND (reference sequence). The CDR3 has 19 amino acids. CDR3 DNA: TGTGCCAGTAGTATCCTCGTGGACAGATTACGCTATAGCAATCAGCCCCAGCATTTT. Amino acids: CASSILVDRLRYSNQPQHF.

V and J are TRBV19 and TRBJ1-2, with D possibly TRBD1 on 6 matching bases. V was clipped by 11 bases and J by 4 bases, with 20 bases between them. Germline CDR1 and CDR2: LNHDA and SQIVND (reference sequence). CDR3 size: 14 residues. As DNA, the CDR3 is TGTGCCTTGGGTGTGCCGGGACATATCTATGGCTACACCTTC. Translation gives CALGVPGHIYGYTF.

This chain uses TRBV18 with TRBJ1-6; no clear D. V lost 6 bases to trimming and J lost 5 bases, with 20 bases between them. Per germline, CDR1 KGHSH and CDR2 LQKENI. This CDR3 contains 17 residues. DNA for the CDR3: TGTGCCAGCTCCCCCCTTAAGCTGCGGCTTAATAATTCACCCCTCCACTTT. Translation gives CASSPLKLRLNNSPLHF.